A selection of T cell receptor beta chains follows, all from one sample in a study of T cells in Graves' hyperthyroidism and ophthalmopathy. TCRdb re-called the multiplex PCR reads with MiXCR, one entry per CDR3 protein. This sample carries under 800,000 distinct CDR3 sequences, approximately 14% of them seen once, and the ten largest clones take about 9.4%. Sample: blood. The receptors shown here come from a woman in her late teens or twenties with Graves' hyperthyroidism. Both conserved end residues are part of each CDR3. The D gene is left open where the match is weak. Only some rows state a clone size, as once, few, many or a class for expanded clones.

NA,TRBV12-3/TRBV12-4,few,TRBJ2-7,TGTGCCAGCAGTTTTTTTGAGGCTAGCAGAACCTACGAGCAGTACTTC,CASSFFEASRTYEQYF
NA,TRBV11-2,many,TRBJ2-7,TGTGCCAGCAGCTCGCCAGGGGGACTTAACTCCTACGAGCAGTACTTC,CASSSPGGLNSYEQYF
NA,TRBV13,NA,TRBJ2-7,TGTGTCAGCAGCTCTCAAGGGGAGAAGCTGGTCTACTACGAACAGTACTTC,CVSSSQGEKLVYYEQYF
NA,TRBV30,NA,TRBJ2-7,TGTGCCTGGAGTTCACCCGGGACCTATTCCTACGAGCAGTACTTC,CAWSSPGTYSYEQYF
NA,TRBV6-2/TRBV6-3,NA,TRBJ2-1,TGTGCCAGCAGTGACTTGGCCGAGAGGGAGCAGTTCTTC,CASSDLAEREQFF
TRBD1,TRBV7-2,many,TRBJ2-3,TGTGCCAGCAGCTTAGCTGGGACAGGGGTTGGGGATACGCAGTATTTT,CASSLAGTGVGDTQYF
TRBD2,TRBV28,many,TRBJ2-7,TGTGCCAGCAGTTTCTTTACTAGCGGGGGAACCTACGAGCAGTACTTC,CASSFFTSGGTYEQYF
NA,TRBV28,few,TRBJ1-6,TGTGCCAGCAGTTCTACAGATCCCTTTTATTCACCCCTCCATTTT,CASSSTDPFYSPLHF
NA,TRBV20-1,many,TRBJ1-3,TGCAGTGCTAGGCCTGGGAGCTCTGGAAACACCATATATTTT,CSARPGSSGNTIYF
NA,TRBV18,many,TRBJ2-1,TGTGCCAGCTCACCACCGAGCGGGCGAAATGAGCAGTTCTTC,CASSPPSGRNEQFF
NA,TRBV24-1,many,TRBJ1-2,TGTGCCACTTCGTCCTACGGGACTTCAAATGGCTACACCTTC,CATSSYGTSNGYTF
NA,TRBV19,few,TRBJ1-5,TGTGCCAGTAACCCCGGGCCCGGGCGTCAGCCCCAGCATTTT,CASNPGPGRQPQHF
NA,TRBV2,NA,TRBJ1-5,TGTGCCAGCAGTGGCGGGGGGGGACATCAGCCCCAGCATTTT,CASSGGGGHQPQHF
NA,TRBV6-5,NA,TRBJ2-1,TGTGCCAGCAGTTACCAGGGCAGGGCGAATGAGCAGTTCTTC,CASSYQGRANEQFF
NA,TRBV11-2,many,TRBJ2-5,TGTGCCAGCAGCAGAGGAGGACCTCAAGAGACCCAGTACTTC,CASSRGGPQETQYF
TRBD1,TRBV6-1,many,TRBJ1-1,TGTGCCGGAATGAGACAGGGTAACACTGAAGCTTTCTTT,CAGMRQGNTEAFF
NA,TRBV20-1,many,TRBJ1-5,TGCAGTGCTAGATTTGGACAGAATCAGCCCCAGCATTTT,CSARFGQNQPQHF
TRBD1,TRBV6-1,many,TRBJ1-1,TGTGCCAGCAGTGAATACAGGGGCAGCGGTTTGACTGAAGCTTTCTTT,CASSEYRGSGLTEAFF
TRBD1,TRBV6-2/TRBV6-3,few,TRBJ1-4,TGTGCCAGCAGCGCTGACAGGGGAATTGAAAAACTGTTTTTT,CASSADRGIEKLFF
NA,TRBV3-1,NA,TRBJ2-7,TGTGCCAGCAGCCAAAAAGGGGGTGGGACGGCCTCCTACGAGCAGTACTTC,CASSQKGGGTASYEQYF
NA,TRBV6-5,NA,TRBJ2-7,TGTGCCAGCAGTTACTTTACGGGCCCCCCGGCGGGTGAGCAGTACTTC,CASSYFTGPPAGEQYF
NA,TRBV11-2,NA,TRBJ2-6,TGTGCCAGCAGCCCTCGGGCAGCTGCCTCTGGGGCCAACGTCCTGACTTTC,CASSPRAAASGANVLTF
NA,TRBV15,NA,TRBJ2-2,TGTGCCACCAGCAGAGATTTTTCGAACACCGGGGAGCTGTTTTTT,CATSRDFSNTGELFF
NA,TRBV7-8,many,TRBJ2-3,TGTGCCAGCAGCTTCACCCCAATGGTTGAGACGCAGTATTTT,CASSFTPMVETQYF
NA,TRBV20-1,few,TRBJ2-7,TGCAGTGCTCGCTTACCCGGGCGTCGGATCTACGAGCAGTACTTC,CSARLPGRRIYEQYF
NA,TRBV4-3,NA,TRBJ1-4,TGCGCCAGCAGCCAAGTGACAGGCGGAACTAATGAAAAACTGTTTTTT,CASSQVTGGTNEKLFF
NA,TRBV15,few,TRBJ2-2,TGTGCCACCAGCACATATACGAACACCGGGGAGCTGTTTTTT,CATSTYTNTGELFF
NA,TRBV28,many,TRBJ1-5,TGTGCCAGCACACAGGGCAATCAGCCCCAGCATTTT,CASTQGNQPQHF
TRBD2,TRBV6-5,NA,TRBJ2-7,TGTGCCAGCAGTTACACCCGGACTAGCGGGGGATACGAGCAGTACTTC,CASSYTRTSGGYEQYF
TRBD2,TRBV7-2,many,TRBJ2-7,TGTGCCAGCAGGGAGCGGGAGTTACCGTTCCTAGACGAGCAGTACTTC,CASRERELPFLDEQYF
NA,TRBV7-8,many,TRBJ1-1,TGTGCCAGCAGCTCAGTCCGGACCCTCTCAGGCTCTGAAGCTTTCTTT,CASSSVRTLSGSEAFF
NA,TRBV5-1,few,TRBJ2-3,TGCGCCAGCAGCCCGGTCGGGACCCCAGAAGATACGCAGTATTTT,CASSPVGTPEDTQYF
TRBD2,TRBV2,many,TRBJ2-3,TGTGCCAGCAGTAAGGGACTAGCGGGTGACCGGCAGGATACGCAGTATTTT,CASSKGLAGDRQDTQYF
NA,TRBV9,NA,TRBJ1-1,TGTGCCAGCAGCGTTACAGGTGCCACTGAAGCTTTCTTT,CASSVTGATEAFF
NA,TRBV11-2,many,TRBJ2-7,TGTGCCAGCAGCTTAGTTCAGGGGTATGGGGAGCAGTACTTC,CASSLVQGYGEQYF
NA,TRBV5-1,NA,TRBJ2-7,TGCGCCAGCAGCGGACAGATATCCTACGAGCAGTACTTC,CASSGQISYEQYF
NA,TRBV29-1,many,TRBJ2-1,TGCAGCGGTTGGACCGTCTCCTACAATGAGCAGTTCTTC,CSGWTVSYNEQFF
NA,TRBV12-3/TRBV12-4,many,TRBJ1-5,TGTGCCAGCAGTTTCGTGGGGCAGCTCGATCAGCCCCAGCATTTT,CASSFVGQLDQPQHF
TRBD1,TRBV10-3,NA,TRBJ2-7,TGTGCCATTGATCCCGGGACAGGTAACGAGCAGTACTTC,CAIDPGTGNEQYF
TRBD2,TRBV4-1,many,TRBJ2-5,TGCGCCAGCAGCCAAGAGGGAATAGCGGGCGAAGAGACCCAGTACTTC,CASSQEGIAGEETQYF
NA,TRBV11-3,many,TRBJ2-7,TGTGCCAGCAGCTTGGACCCGGTTTCCGCCTACGAGCAGTACTTC,CASSLDPVSAYEQYF
NA,TRBV20-1,few,TRBJ2-7,TGCAGTGCTAGTGACGGGCAAAGGGCCTCCTACGAGCAGTACTTC,CSASDGQRASYEQYF
NA,TRBV20-1,NA,TRBJ2-2,TGCAGTGCCAGAGGGGCGGGTACCGGGGAGCTGTTTTTT,CSARGAGTGELFF
NA,TRBV20-1,few,TRBJ1-3,TGCAGTGCTAGCCAAACAAGGTCTGGAAACACCATATATTTT,CSASQTRSGNTIYF
TRBD1,TRBV11-2,many,TRBJ1-1,TGTGCCAGCAGCTTACGGGACCTGGGACAGCTGAACACTGAAGCTTTCTTT,CASSLRDLGQLNTEAFF
NA,TRBV11-3,many,TRBJ2-2,TGTGCCAGCAGCTTCCTCGACCTTTATAACACCGGGGAGCTGTTTTTT,CASSFLDLYNTGELFF
TRBD1,TRBV11-2,many,TRBJ2-7,TGTGCCAGCAGCTTTTCGGACAGGGGGCAAGGGGAGCAGTACTTC,CASSFSDRGQGEQYF